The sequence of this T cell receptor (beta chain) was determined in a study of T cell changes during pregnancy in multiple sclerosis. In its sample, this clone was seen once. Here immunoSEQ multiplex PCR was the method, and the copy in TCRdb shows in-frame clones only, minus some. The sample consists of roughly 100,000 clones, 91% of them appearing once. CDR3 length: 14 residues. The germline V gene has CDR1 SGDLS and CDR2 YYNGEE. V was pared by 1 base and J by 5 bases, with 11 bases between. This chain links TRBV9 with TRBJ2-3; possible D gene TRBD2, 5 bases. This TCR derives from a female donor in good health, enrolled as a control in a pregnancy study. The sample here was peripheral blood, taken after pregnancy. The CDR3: CASSVRGLEDTQYF. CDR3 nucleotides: TGTGCCAGCAGCGTACGAGGGCTGGAAGATACGCAGTATTTT.